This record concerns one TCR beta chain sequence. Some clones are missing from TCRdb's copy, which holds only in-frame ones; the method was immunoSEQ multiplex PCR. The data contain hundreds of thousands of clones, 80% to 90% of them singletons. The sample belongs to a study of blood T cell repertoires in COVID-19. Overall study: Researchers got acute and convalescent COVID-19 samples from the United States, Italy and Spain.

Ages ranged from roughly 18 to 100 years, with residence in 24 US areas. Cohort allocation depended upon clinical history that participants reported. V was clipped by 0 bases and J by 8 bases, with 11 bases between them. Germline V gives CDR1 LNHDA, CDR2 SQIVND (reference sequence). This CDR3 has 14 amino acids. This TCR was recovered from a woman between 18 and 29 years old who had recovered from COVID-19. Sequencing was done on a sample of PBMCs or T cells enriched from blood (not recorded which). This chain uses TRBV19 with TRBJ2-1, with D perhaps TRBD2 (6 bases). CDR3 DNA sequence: TGTGCCAGTAGTATAGAACCGTCGGGGGATGAGCAGTTCTTC. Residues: CASSIEPSGDEQFF.